One sample yielded the 32 T cell receptor beta chains listed below, sequenced in a study of cytomegalovirus exposure and HLA in healthy donors. The PCR ran on 60 Vbeta and 13 Jbeta primers. Only in-frame clones appear in the TCRdb table, and some are missing; sequencing was by immunoSEQ multiplex PCR. This table has about 59,000 clones, roughly 80% appearing once. Specimen: PBMCs. Receptors originate from a woman aged 40 to 49 in good health and CMV-seronegative.

The J gene is TRBJ2-1, the V gene TRBV7-8; 8 nucleotides line up with TRBD2. Trimming cost V 0 bases and J 9 bases; bases outside gene matches: 10. This CDR3 comprises 16 residues. Germline CDR1 is SGHVS and CDR2 is FQNEAQ. CDR3 bases: TGTGCCAGCAGCTTAGCGAGCGGACTAGCAGGATTTGAGCAGTTCTTC. Its protein product is CASSLASGLAGFEQFF.

The V gene is TRBV5-1, the J gene TRBJ1-5, with D tentatively TRBD1 (5 bases). The CDR3 totals 17 residues. The V gene lost 1 base and the J gene lost 0 bases, with 14 bases spanning the gap. Germline values: CDR1 SGHRS, CDR2 YFSETQ. The CDR3 DNA is TGCGCCAGCAGCTTGCGGGCAGGGCCTTATAGCAATCAGCCCCAGCATTTT. It encodes CASSLRAGPYSNQPQHF. The full variable domain, completed using reference TRBV5-1 and TRBJ1-5, is KAGVTQTPRYLIKTRGQQVTLSCSPISGHRSVSWYQQTPGQGLQFLFEYFSETQRNKGNFPGRFSGRQFSNSRSEMNVSTLELGDSALYLCASSLRAGPYSNQPQHFGDGTRLSIL.

The chain couples TRBV19 to TRBJ1-5; 7 bases are shared with TRBD1. The CDR3 is made up of 18 amino acids. The V and J ends lost 1 base and 6 bases, in that order; junction bases with no gene match: 15. Germline loops: CDR1 LNHDA, CDR2 SQIVND (reference sequence). The CDR3 nucleotides are TGTGCCAGTAGTATAGCCCTTTGGGAGAGGACAGGTATTCAGCCCCAGCATTTT. It yields the protein CASSIALWERTGIQPQHF. The full variable domain, with the rest looked up from reference TRBV19 and TRBJ1-5, is DGGITQSPKYLFRKEGQNVTLSCEQNLNHDAMYWYRQDPGQGLRLIYYSQIVNDFQKGDIAEGYSVSREKKESFPLTVTSAQKNPTAFYLCASSIALWERTGIQPQHFGDGTRLSIL.

V is TRBV4-1 and J is TRBJ2-3, with a tentative D call TRBD2 (5 bases). Trimming took off 3 bases at V and 0 bases at J, with 13 bases between the two ends. Germline assignment: CDR1 MGHRA and CDR2 YSYEKL. This CDR3 has 16 amino acids. The CDR3 DNA sequence: TGCGCCAGCAGCCATCTTCTGCGGGCCAGCACAGATACGCAGTATTTT. Protein: CASSHLLRASTDTQYF.

This rearrangement joins TRBV4-1 to TRBJ2-1; no clear D. The V end was cut by 0 bases, the J end by 6 bases, with 9 bases between. CDR1 and CDR2 from the germline V gene are MGHRA and YSYEKL. The CDR3 length is 14 residues. CDR3 nucleotides: TGCGCCAGCAGCCAAGATTCAGGTCGCAATGAGCAGTTCTTC. It codes for CASSQDSGRNEQFF.

Only one count was recorded for this clone. The chain joins TRBV2 to TRBJ2-5; 7 bases align to TRBD2. The germline CDR1 and CDR2 sequences are SNHLY and FYNNEI. With 6 bases clipped from V and 0 bases from J, the junction kept 1 base outside the gene matches. The CDR3 runs to 13 residues. CDR3 coding DNA: TGTGCCAGCAGGGGGGGGTACCAAGAGACCCAGTACTTC. It is translated as CASRGGYQETQYF.

The rearrangement links TRBV5-1 to TRBJ1-5; D is ambiguous. Germline V gene lookup returns CDR1 SGHRS and CDR2 YFSETQ. The V end was cut by 4 bases, the J end by 4 bases, with 9 bases between. This CDR3 has 13 residues. The chain's CDR3 is CASSQTGNQPQHF. The CDR3 DNA reads TGCGCCAGCAGCCAAACGGGGAATCAGCCCCAGCATTTT.

DNA of the CDR3: TGTGCCAGCACCCTCGCAAGCACAACCGTTCGGGCGGGGACCCAGTACTTC. Encoded protein: CASTLASTTVRAGTQYF. This chain links TRBV2 with TRBJ2-5; D may be TRBD2 (5 bases). Germline CDR1 and CDR2: SNHLY and FYNNEI. Deletions cut 7 bases from V and 7 bases from J, with 28 bases between. The CDR3 is 17 residues long.

The rearrangement links TRBV6-1 to TRBJ2-7, with 7 bases lining up with TRBD1. V shed 3 bases and J 2 bases; nucleotides not matched to a gene: 7. Germline loops: CDR1 MNHNS, CDR2 SASEGT. The CDR3 has 15 residues. The CDR3 DNA is TGTGCCAGCAGTGAGCCGGGACAGAGGACCTACGAGCAGTACTTC. Translation: CASSEPGQRTYEQYF.

The chain carries TRBV7-6 and TRBJ2-2; 8 bases fit TRBD1. The CDR3 consists of 16 residues. Germline trimming cut 5 bases from V and 7 bases from J; bases unmatched to any gene: 12. Germline values: CDR1 SGHVS, CDR2 FNYEAQ. The CDR3 here is CASSVAGGPIYGELFF. The CDR3 DNA follows: TGTGCCAGCAGCGTGGCAGGGGGCCCGATCTACGGGGAGCTGTTTTTT.

The V gene is TRBV28, the J gene TRBJ2-3; 10 nucleotides align to TRBD1. Germline trimming cut 6 bases from V and 4 bases from J; bases unmatched to any gene: 10. This CDR3 has 16 residues. Germline CDR1 MDHEN, CDR2 SYDVKM. The CDR3 DNA is TGTGCCAGCAGCCCCCCCGGGACAGGGGTCCCAGATACGCAGTATTTT. Amino acid sequence: CASSPPGTGVPDTQYF. Full variable domain (remainder filled in from reference TRBV28 and TRBJ2-3): DVKVTQSSRYLVKRTGEKVFLECVQDMDHENMFWYRQDPGLGLRLIYFSYDVKMKEKGDIPEGYSVSREKKERFSLILESASTNQTSMYLCASSPPGTGVPDTQYFGPGTRLTVL.

This chain links TRBV5-1 with TRBJ2-3; the D gene is possibly TRBD1 (5 bases). The CDR3 length is 14 residues. From germline, CDR1 is SGHRS and CDR2 YFSETQ. V lost 0 bases to trimming and J lost 6 bases, with 11 bases between them. CDR3 residues: CASSLVVGADTQYF. The CDR3 DNA follows: TGCGCCAGCAGCTTGGTAGTAGGGGCGGATACGCAGTATTTT.

The gene calls are TRBV18 and TRBJ2-7; TRBD2 matches at 7 bases. CDR3 length equals 14 residues. The J segment lost 1 base and the V segment lost 3 bases, leaving 3 bases of the junction unmatched. CDR1 and CDR2 from the germline V gene are KGHSH and LQKENI. CDR3 coding DNA: TGTGCCAGCTCACCGGGAGGGCAGTCCTACGAGCAGTACTTC. This sequence encodes CASSPGGQSYEQYF.

The gene calls are TRBV6-5 and TRBJ1-5; D unresolved. The CDR3 is 15 amino acids. Germline assignment: CDR1 MNHEY and CDR2 SVGAGI. With 0 bases removed from V and 4 bases from J, the gap between germline ends came to 10 bases. CDR3 bases: TGTGCCAGCAGTTACTCGAAAACAGCAAATCAGCCCCAGCATTTT. Its protein is CASSYSKTANQPQHF.

This rearrangement joins TRBV7-6 to TRBJ2-7; TRBD2 matches at 11 bases. CDR1 is SGHVS and CDR2 is FNYEAQ in the germline V gene. V shed 7 bases, J shed 1 base, and the junction held 15 bases outside the gene matches. This CDR3 has 18 amino acids. CDR3 loop: CASTSGRLAGGGSYEQYF. CDR3 DNA: TGTGCCAGCACCTCGGGGAGGCTAGCGGGGGGAGGATCCTACGAGCAGTACTTC.

This clone appeared a few times. The chain couples TRBV5-1 to TRBJ2-7, with D perhaps TRBD1 (5 bases). V was pared by 0 bases and J by 3 bases, with 7 bases between. The CDR3 length is 13 residues. The germline CDR1 and CDR2 sequences are SGHRS and YFSETQ. In nucleotides, the CDR3 is TGCGCCAGCAGCTTGGGACAGCTCTACGAGCAGTACTTC. It encodes CASSLGQLYEQYF.

This chain connects TRBV14 to TRBJ2-5; D is unresolved. The CDR3 loop spans 19 amino acids. The V and J ends lost 0 bases and 0 bases respectively, with 20 bases between them. The germline gives CDR1 SGHDN, CDR2 FVKESK. CDR3: CASSQEPPWVRNNQETQYF. DNA of the CDR3: TGTGCCAGCAGCCAAGAGCCTCCTTGGGTGCGGAATAACCAAGAGACCCAGTACTTC.

The rearrangement links TRBV30 to TRBJ2-1; 16 nucleotides align to TRBD2. CDR1 is GTSNPN and CDR2 is SVGIG in the germline V gene (reference sequence). V was pared by 4 bases and J by 9 bases, with 12 bases of the junction left unmatched. The CDR3 extends over 17 amino acids. CDR3 loop: CAWTRRDGTSGRGEQFF. CDR3 coding DNA: TGTGCCTGGACGCGGAGGGATGGGACTAGCGGGAGGGGTGAGCAGTTCTTC.

J is TRBJ2-3 and V is TRBV28; 7 bases fit TRBD2. The junction had 4 bases not matched to a gene; V was cut back by 1 base and J by 0 bases. The germline V gene has CDR1 MDHEN and CDR2 SYDVKM. The CDR3 length is 16 residues. The CDR3 protein is CASSLSLAPSTDTQYF. The CDR3 region has the DNA TGTGCCAGCAGTTTATCACTAGCGCCGAGCACAGATACGCAGTATTTT.

The chain joins TRBV11-2 to TRBJ1-2, with D unclear. The V end lost 8 bases, the J end lost 4 bases, and 11 bases lay between the germline ends. Germline assignment: CDR1 SGHAT and CDR2 FQNNGV. The CDR3 is made up of 12 amino acids. The CDR3, as DNA: TGTGCCAGCTCTGGAGGATTCTATGGCTACACCTTC. It yields the protein CASSGGFYGYTF.

The chain joins TRBV30 to TRBJ1-5, with D perhaps matching TRBD1 (5 bases). CDR3 length: 14 amino acids. Germline V gene data show CDR1 as GTSNPN and CDR2 as SVGIG (reference sequence). V was pared by 0 bases and J by 5 bases, with 11 bases between. The DNA of the CDR3 is TGTGCCTGGAGTGTAAGTGGGGGGGATCAGCCCCAGCATTTT. It specifies CAWSVSGGDQPQHF.

V is TRBV6-5 and J is TRBJ2-5, with D hard to call. This CDR3 is built from 11 residues. Trimming stripped 6 bases from V and 5 bases from J, with 7 bases between. Germline loops: CDR1 MNHEY, CDR2 SVGAGI. CDR3 sequence reads: CASRARETQYF. The CDR3 DNA follows: TGTGCCAGCAGAGCACGGGAGACCCAGTACTTC.

The CDR3 reads CASTLQATYEQYF. In DNA form, the CDR3 reads TGTGCCAGCACCCTACAGGCCACCTACGAGCAGTACTTC. V and J are TRBV6-1 and TRBJ2-7, with D possibly matching TRBD1 (5 bases). Trimming removed 7 bases at V and 2 bases at J, with 12 bases between. The CDR3 is 13 amino acids. The germline gives CDR1 MNHNS, CDR2 SASEGT.

V and J are TRBV5-8 and TRBJ2-2, with 8 positions matching TRBD2. This CDR3 spans 19 amino acids. Looked up from germline, CDR1 is SGHTS and CDR2 is YDEGEE. V trimming: 1 base; J trimming: 5 bases; junction bases outside the gene matches: 16. In DNA, the CDR3 is TGTGCCAGCAGCTTGAAAAACGGGCAACGTGGCGGGAGGACCGGGGAGCTGTTTTTT. It codes for CASSLKNGQRGGRTGELFF.

The chain couples TRBV5-1 to TRBJ1-1, with TRBD1 matching over 7 bases. This CDR3 is built from 15 residues. Germline V lookup: CDR1 SGHRS, CDR2 YFSETQ. Losses at the gene ends were 4 bases for V and 1 base for J; bases not matched to a gene: 7. CDR3 DNA sequence: TGCGCCAGCAGCCTCTCGGCAGGGGGGAACACTGAAGCTTTCTTT. Protein product: CASSLSAGGNTEAFF.

The chain uses TRBV7-8 and TRBJ2-2, with D possibly being TRBD2 (6 bases). The V end lost 1 base, the J end lost 6 bases, and 15 bases lay between the germline ends. The CDR3 is made up of 16 amino acids. Germline values: CDR1 SGHVS, CDR2 FQNEAQ. The CDR3 DNA reads as TGTGCCAGCAGCTTAGTGCTGACTAGAATGCCCGGGGAGCTGTTTTTT. It specifies CASSLVLTRMPGELFF.

Turning to this clone: One end of the junction fails to match germline, which may point to a read error. The genes are TRBV27 and TRBJ1-2; 12 bases map to TRBD1. The CDR3 is 14 residues long. CDR1 MNHEY and CDR2 SMNVEV come from the germline V gene (reference sequence). The CDR3 DNA reads TGTGCCAGCACGACCTACACGGGACAGGGGGCTGTATTCTTC. Encoded protein: CASTTYTGQGAVFF.

V is TRBV10-1 and J is TRBJ2-7; 10 positions match TRBD2. V was clipped by 4 bases and J by 6 bases; unmatched bases: 12. In germline, CDR1 is WNHNN, CDR2 SYGVQD (reference sequence). The CDR3 has 16 residues. The CDR3 DNA follows: TGCGCCAGCAGTGGCACCGGGACTAGCGTCTATCGCGAGCAGTACTTC. Translated: CASSGTGTSVYREQYF.

The chain recombines TRBV7-2 with TRBJ1-2; TRBD1 might be the D (5 bases). Deletions cut 3 bases from V and 6 bases from J, with 14 bases between. Germline loops: CDR1 SGHTA, CDR2 FQGNSA. This CDR3 spans 14 amino acids. The CDR3 spells CASSLVSGWHGYTF. Written as DNA, the CDR3 is TGTGCCAGCAGCTTGGTGTCAGGGTGGCATGGCTACACCTTC.

Of note for this clone: One junction end does not reproduce the germline sequence, and a read error may be involved. V is TRBV5-1 and J is TRBJ2-7; 8 nucleotides agree with TRBD1. This CDR3 is built from 14 residues. Germline CDR1 SGHRS, CDR2 YFSETQ. The CDR3 DNA reads as TGCACCAGCAGCACAGGACAGGGCCCCTACGAGCAGTACTTC. The encoded protein is CTSSTGQGPYEQYF.

The chain carries TRBV28 and TRBJ1-2; D gene ambiguous. V lost 7 bases and J lost 10, with 16 bases in between. CDR3 length: 12 amino acids. In germline, CDR1 is MDHEN, CDR2 SYDVKM. CDR3 amino acids: CASTTTSITYTF. The CDR3 nucleotides are TGTGCCAGCACCACTACCTCAATAACCTACACCTTC.

This chain uses TRBV11-3 with TRBJ2-1; 13 bases align to TRBD2. The CDR3 covers 16 residues. The germline gives CDR1 SGHNT, CDR2 YENEEA. Trimming at V came to 2 bases and at J to 4 bases, leaving 2 bases not matched to a gene. The CDR3: CASSLSGLAGYNEQFF. The CDR3 DNA follows: TGTGCCAGCAGCTTATCGGGACTAGCGGGATACAATGAGCAGTTCTTC.